This T cell receptor (beta chain) was captured by sequencing in a study of T-cell memory formation after mild COVID-19. The length of the CDR3 is 17 residues. The germline V gene has CDR1 LGHDT and CDR2 YNNKEL (reference sequence). With 4 bases clipped from V and 2 bases from J, the junction kept 14 bases outside the gene matches. TCRdb re-called the 5' RACE reads through MiXCR, storing one row per CDR3 protein. Of about 620,000 distinct CDR3 sequences in the sample, about a sixth were seen once. The material sequenced was PBMCs or a T cell subset sorted from them (not recorded which). The chain is built from TRBV3-1 and TRBJ2-7, with TRBD2 matching over 7 bases. The origin of this receptor is an adult woman who had mild COVID-19 (a few samples of this study predate the infection). Cell type and time point are not known. Here the CDR3 DNA reads TGTGCCAGCAGCCCGACCCTGGGGAGCGGGATCACCTACGAGCAGTACTTC. This translates into CASSPTLGSGITYEQYF.